The rows below give T cell receptor beta chains drawn from one sample of a study of identical twins. TCRdb reanalysed the 5' RACE reads using MiXCR and keeps one entry per CDR3 protein. The sample shows about 790,000 distinct CDR3 sequences, about 20% of them seen only once. These data also formed part of another study, on T cells expressing NK-cell markers.

Sequenced: PBMCs. Receptors were obtained from a woman younger than 30 in good health. The CDR3 runs from the conserved cysteine through the conserved F or W. Fields, in order: clone size, J gene, V gene, CDR3 protein. Rows give clone size only sometimes, using once, few, many, or a class for an expanded clone.

NA TRBJ2-3 TRBV3-1 CASSQRYRTDTQYF
NA TRBJ2-7 TRBV7-2 CASSLTATAASYEQYF
NA TRBJ2-7 TRBV12-3/TRBV12-4 CASSDTAGGEQYF
few TRBJ2-7 TRBV20-1 CSASSGGDFYYEQYF
many TRBJ1-6 TRBV7-8 CASSLGENSPLHF
NA TRBJ1-2 TRBV20-1 CSAITPGGGYGYTF
few TRBJ2-7 TRBV7-2 CASSPQAGKVFMREQYF
NA TRBJ2-2 TRBV12-3/TRBV12-4 CASSPHPSGRNSGELFF
NA TRBJ2-5 TRBV9 CASSVRVESHPDGETQYF
few TRBJ2-1 TRBV24-1 CATTFGQASSYNEQFF
once TRBJ2-1 TRBV30 CARSLTGNEQFF
NA TRBJ2-1 TRBV5-4 CASSLAEQGHNEQFF
few TRBJ2-3 TRBV7-8 CASSPSRLAGTDTQYF
NA TRBJ2-1 TRBV12-3/TRBV12-4 CASSRPGQGQFF
NA TRBJ2-1 TRBV4-2 CASNQMPSGRAFSDNEQFF
many TRBJ2-7 TRBV29-1 CSVGASAGGLYEQYF
NA TRBJ2-7 TRBV6-1 CASARGPDYEQYF
few TRBJ2-7 TRBV7-2 CASSFTSGSGEQYF
NA TRBJ1-2 TRBV3-1 CASSRGRRDYGYTF
few TRBJ2-3 TRBV10-3 CAISESQRGSTDTQYF
few TRBJ1-3 TRBV11-1 CASGNPSSLPSSGNTIYF
NA TRBJ2-1 TRBV20-1 CSARESQGQFF
NA TRBJ1-4 TRBV5-5 CASSFTGDPEKLFF
NA TRBJ2-2 TRBV6-2/TRBV6-3 CASSYFPALNTGELFF
few TRBJ2-1 TRBV9 CASSTSDGRNEQFF
NA TRBJ2-1 TRBV10-3 CAISWTGNNEQFF
NA TRBJ2-3 TRBV6-5 CASISRGGAGTDTQYF
NA TRBJ1-2 TRBV30 CAWSVGGGGYTF
NA TRBJ2-7 TRBV12-3/TRBV12-4 CASSFSPSGTGFSEQYF
few TRBJ2-3 TRBV7-6 CASSLAAGGADTQYF
few TRBJ1-6 TRBV12-3/TRBV12-4 CASKALSSYNSPLHF
NA TRBJ2-6 TRBV6-2/TRBV6-3 CASSSISVLTF
NA TRBJ2-1 TRBV29-1 CSVEGRLAGPSYNEQFF
few TRBJ2-5 TRBV29-1 CSVERRDESQETQYF
few TRBJ1-2 TRBV27 CASSIRGAHGYTF
NA TRBJ2-5 TRBV12-3/TRBV12-4 CASSSQIGMIAGEQETQYF
NA TRBJ2-3 TRBV5-1 CASRQPTHDTQYF
NA TRBJ2-1 TRBV15 CATSGQAAHEQFF
few TRBJ2-1 TRBV5-1 CASAWLAGTYNEQFF
many TRBJ2-1 TRBV3-1 CASSQLHGDEQFF
few TRBJ2-7 TRBV7-2 CASSLFVSGDGEQYF
few TRBJ2-1 TRBV20-1 CSAGGGTYYNEQFF
many TRBJ2-7 TRBV5-1 CASSEDREVLEQYF
few TRBJ1-1 TRBV6-5 CASSYFQGTEAFF
NA TRBJ1-1 TRBV6-5 CASSYSIGRAMNTEAFF
NA TRBJ1-2 TRBV27 CASSLPGGVDGYTF
many TRBJ1-6 TRBV29-1 CSATSGGWGSPLHF
NA TRBJ2-3 TRBV15 CATSRPPSDTQYF
NA TRBJ2-1 TRBV7-2 CASSLRQGGDEQFF
NA TRBJ2-7 TRBV7-6 CASSLVGRGPASSYEQYF
few TRBJ2-2 TRBV6-1 CASRGTSGSGELFF
few TRBJ2-7 TRBV6-1 CASSRGTGPTYEQYF
few TRBJ1-1 TRBV12-3/TRBV12-4 CASSLGAGQWNTEAFF
many TRBJ2-5 TRBV7-9 CASSLVSGETQYF
NA TRBJ2-7 TRBV20-1 CSARDRSRGRAYEQYF
few TRBJ2-3 TRBV29-1 CSVGGIDTQYF
few TRBJ1-3 TRBV21-1 CASSKKETGSGNTIYF
few TRBJ2-5 TRBV5-1 CASSFATSLAQTQYF
few TRBJ2-5 TRBV29-1 CSAVGQGETQYF
many TRBJ1-1 TRBV5-1 CASCDLRGTEAFF